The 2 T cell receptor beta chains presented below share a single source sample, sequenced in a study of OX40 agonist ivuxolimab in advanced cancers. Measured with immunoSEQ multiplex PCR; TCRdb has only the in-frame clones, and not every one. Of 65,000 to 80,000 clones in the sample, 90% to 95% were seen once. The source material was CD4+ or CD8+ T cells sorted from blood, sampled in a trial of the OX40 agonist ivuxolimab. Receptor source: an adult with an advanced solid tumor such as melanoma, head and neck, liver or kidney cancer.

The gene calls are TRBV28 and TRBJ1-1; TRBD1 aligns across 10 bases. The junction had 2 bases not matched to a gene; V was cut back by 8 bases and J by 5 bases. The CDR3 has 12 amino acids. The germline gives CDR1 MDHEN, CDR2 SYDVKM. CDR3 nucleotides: TGTGCCAGCCGGACAGGGGGGACTGAAGCTTTCTTT. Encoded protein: CASRTGGTEAFF.

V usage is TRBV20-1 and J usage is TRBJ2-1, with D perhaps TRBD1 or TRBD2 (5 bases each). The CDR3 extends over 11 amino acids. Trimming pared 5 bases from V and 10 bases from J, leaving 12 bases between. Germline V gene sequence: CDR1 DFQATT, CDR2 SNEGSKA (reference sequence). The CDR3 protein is CSAWGSAEQFF. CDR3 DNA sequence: TGCAGTGCTTGGGGGAGCGCCGAGCAGTTCTTC.